Below, one TCR beta chain is given with its context. This specimen comes from a study of T-cell memory formation after mild COVID-19. Overall study: For the most part, TCR clusters were specific to one donor.

TCRdb passed the 5' RACE reads through MiXCR, listing each CDR3 protein once. The table shows some 120,000 distinct CDR3 sequences, with approximately 17% occurring only once. The CDR3 length is 13 residues. The V gene lost 10 bases and the J gene lost 6 bases, with 16 bases spanning the gap. Germline V gene sequence: CDR1 ENHRY, CDR2 SYGVKD. This sequence was found in a man aged 18 to 35 who had mild COVID-19 (a few samples of this study predate the infection). Cell type and time point are not known. This chain connects TRBV10-3 to TRBJ1-5; D uncertain. Source material: PBMCs or a T cell subset sorted from them (not recorded which). The CDR3 loop is CATLGVPGQPQHF. The CDR3 bases are TGTGCCACCCTCGGGGTCCCGGGTCAGCCCCAGCATTTT.